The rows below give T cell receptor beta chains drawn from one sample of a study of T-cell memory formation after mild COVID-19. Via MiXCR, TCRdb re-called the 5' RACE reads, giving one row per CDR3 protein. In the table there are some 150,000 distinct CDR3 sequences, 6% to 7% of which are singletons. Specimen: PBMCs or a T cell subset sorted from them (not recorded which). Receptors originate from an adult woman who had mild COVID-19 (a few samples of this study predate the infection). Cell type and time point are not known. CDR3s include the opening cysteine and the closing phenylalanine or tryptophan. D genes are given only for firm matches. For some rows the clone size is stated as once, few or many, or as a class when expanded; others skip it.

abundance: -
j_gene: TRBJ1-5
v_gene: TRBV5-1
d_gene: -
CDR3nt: TGCGCCAGCAGCTTGAGGGGCGGTAGCAATCAGCCCCAGCATTTT
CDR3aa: CASSLRGGSNQPQHF

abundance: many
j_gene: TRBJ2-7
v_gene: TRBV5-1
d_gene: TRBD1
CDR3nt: TGCGCCAGCAGCTTAGACAGGGTTCTCTCCTACGAGCAGTACTTC
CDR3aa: CASSLDRVLSYEQYF

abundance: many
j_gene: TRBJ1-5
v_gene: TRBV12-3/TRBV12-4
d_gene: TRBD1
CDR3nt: TGTGCCAGCAGCCACGGGGGTACAGGGGACTATAGCAATCAGCCCCAGCATTTT
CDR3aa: CASSHGGTGDYSNQPQHF

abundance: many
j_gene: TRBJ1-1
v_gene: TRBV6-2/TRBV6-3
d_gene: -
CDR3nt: TGTGCCAGCAGGAGGACCTTTCGGAACACTGAAGCTTTCTTT
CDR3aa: CASRRTFRNTEAFF

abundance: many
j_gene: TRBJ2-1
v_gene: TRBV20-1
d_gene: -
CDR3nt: TGCAGTGCGTTCCAAAGGAGCCCCTACAATGAGCAGTTCTTC
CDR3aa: CSAFQRSPYNEQFF

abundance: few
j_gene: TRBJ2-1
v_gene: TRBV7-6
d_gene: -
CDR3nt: TGTGCCAGCAGCTTAGTTGCACTCTCCTACAATGAGCAGTTCTTC
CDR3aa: CASSLVALSYNEQFF

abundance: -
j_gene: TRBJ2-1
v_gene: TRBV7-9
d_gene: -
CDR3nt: TGTGCCAGCCAGAGGGGGGGACTCCACAATGAGCAGTTCTTC
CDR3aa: CASQRGGLHNEQFF

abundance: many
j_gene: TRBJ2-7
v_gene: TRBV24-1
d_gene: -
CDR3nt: TGTGCCACCAGTGATTCTTGGGGATACGAGCAGTACTTC
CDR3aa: CATSDSWGYEQYF

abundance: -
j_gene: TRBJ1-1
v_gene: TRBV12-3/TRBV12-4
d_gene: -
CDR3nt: TGTGCCAGCAGTTCACCTGATTGGGGAGGTGACACTGAAGCTTTCTTT
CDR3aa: CASSSPDWGGDTEAFF

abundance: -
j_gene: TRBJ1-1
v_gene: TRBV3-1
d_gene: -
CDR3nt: TGTGCCAGCAGCCTACTCGCCAGGAACACTGAAGCTTTCTTT
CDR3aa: CASSLLARNTEAFF

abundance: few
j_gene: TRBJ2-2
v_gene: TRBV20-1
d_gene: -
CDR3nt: TGCAGTGCTAGTACCGGGGAGCTGTTTTTT
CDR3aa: CSASTGELFF

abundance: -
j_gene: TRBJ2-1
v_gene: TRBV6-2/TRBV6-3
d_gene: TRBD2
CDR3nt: TGTGCCACGAAGTTTCTAGCGGGAGGGCCGGGGGGTGAGCAGTTCTTC
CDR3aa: CATKFLAGGPGGEQFF

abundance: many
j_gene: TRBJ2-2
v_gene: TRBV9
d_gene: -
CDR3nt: TGTGCCAGCAGCGTAACCCCTTACGGGGAGCTGTTTTTT
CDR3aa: CASSVTPYGELFF

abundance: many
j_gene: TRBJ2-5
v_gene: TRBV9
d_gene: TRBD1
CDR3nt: TGTGCCAGCAACGGTGCAGGGGGCAAGGGGGAGACCCAGTACTTC
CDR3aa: CASNGAGGKGETQYF

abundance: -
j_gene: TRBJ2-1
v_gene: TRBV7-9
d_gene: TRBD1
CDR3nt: TGTGCCAGCAGCTTAGTTGGGACAGGGAGTTACCGGGGACAGTTTGAGCAGTTCTTC
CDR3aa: CASSLVGTGSYRGQFEQFF

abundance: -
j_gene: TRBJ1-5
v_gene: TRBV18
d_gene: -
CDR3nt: TGTGCCAGCTCACGGCGTTTCACGGAGGGTGAGATGAGCAATCAGCCCCAGCATTTT
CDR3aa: CASSRRFTEGEMSNQPQHF

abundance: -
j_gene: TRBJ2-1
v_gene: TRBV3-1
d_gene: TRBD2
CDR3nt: TGTGCCAGCAGCCAAGATACGGTAGCGGGGCGAGGTGAGCAGTTCTTC
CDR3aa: CASSQDTVAGRGEQFF

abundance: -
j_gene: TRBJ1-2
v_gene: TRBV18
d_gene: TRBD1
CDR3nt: TGTGCCAGCTCACCCCCCGGGACAGAGTATGGCTACACCTTC
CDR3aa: CASSPPGTEYGYTF

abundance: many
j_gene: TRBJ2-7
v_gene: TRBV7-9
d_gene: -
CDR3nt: TGTGCCAGCAGCTTAATCGGCAGTCGGCATCCCTACGAGCAGTACTTC
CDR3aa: CASSLIGSRHPYEQYF

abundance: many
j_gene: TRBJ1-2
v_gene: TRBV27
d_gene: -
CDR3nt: TGTGCCAGCAGTTTCGGCAGGGTCGGTGGCTACACCTTC
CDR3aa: CASSFGRVGGYTF

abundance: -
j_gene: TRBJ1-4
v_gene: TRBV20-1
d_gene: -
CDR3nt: TGCAGTGCTCTCTTCAGAAATGAAAAACTGTTTTTT
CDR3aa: CSALFRNEKLFF

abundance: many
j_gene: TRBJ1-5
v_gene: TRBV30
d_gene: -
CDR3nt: TGTGCCTGGAGTGTCAGCAATCAGCCCCAGCATTTT
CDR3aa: CAWSVSNQPQHF

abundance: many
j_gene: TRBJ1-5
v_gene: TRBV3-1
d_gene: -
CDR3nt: TGTGCCAGCAGCCAAGGGCTGGGGCCCCAGCATTTT
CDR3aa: CASSQGLGPQHF

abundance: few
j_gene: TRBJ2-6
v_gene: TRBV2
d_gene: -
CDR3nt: TGTGCCAGCAGTGATTTGAGGGCTGGGGCCAACGTCCTGACTTTC
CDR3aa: CASSDLRAGANVLTF

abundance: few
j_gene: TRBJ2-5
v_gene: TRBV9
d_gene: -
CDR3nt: TGTGCCAGCAGGGCGACAGGTGGGGGACAAGAGACCCAGTACTTC
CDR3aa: CASRATGGGQETQYF

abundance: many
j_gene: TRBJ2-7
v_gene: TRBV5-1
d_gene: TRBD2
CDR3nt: TGCGCCAGCAGCTTGCGGACTAGCTCCTACGAGCAGTACTTC
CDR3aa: CASSLRTSSYEQYF

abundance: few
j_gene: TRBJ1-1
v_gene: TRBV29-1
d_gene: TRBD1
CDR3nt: TGCAGCGTTGATTCTCCCGGACAGGGGGCACTCAACACTGAAGCTTTCTTT
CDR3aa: CSVDSPGQGALNTEAFF

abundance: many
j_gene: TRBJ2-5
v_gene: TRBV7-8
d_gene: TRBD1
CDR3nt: TGTGCCAGCAGCCGGGACAGGGGGGAGACCCAGTACTTC
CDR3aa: CASSRDRGETQYF

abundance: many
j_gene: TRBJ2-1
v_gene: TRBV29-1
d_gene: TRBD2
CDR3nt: TGCAGCGTTGCGGACCCCAAGGGGACTAGCGGGAGGTCTTCCTACAATGAGCAGTTCTTC
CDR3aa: CSVADPKGTSGRSSYNEQFF

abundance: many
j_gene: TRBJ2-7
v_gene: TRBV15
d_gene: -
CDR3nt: TGTGCCACCAGCAGGATGTATCTCCAGCAGTACTTC
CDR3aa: CATSRMYLQQYF

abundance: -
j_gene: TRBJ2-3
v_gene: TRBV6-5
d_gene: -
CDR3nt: TGTGCCAGCAGTTACTCGATGGGGAGGAGAGATACGCAGTATTTT
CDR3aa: CASSYSMGRRDTQYF

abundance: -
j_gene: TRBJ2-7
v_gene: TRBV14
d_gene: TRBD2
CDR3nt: TGTGCCAGCAGCCAAGCTCTAGCGGGATATGAGCAGTACTTC
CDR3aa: CASSQALAGYEQYF

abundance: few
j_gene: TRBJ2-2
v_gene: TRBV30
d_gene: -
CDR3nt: TGTGCCTGGAATTTTATCACCACCGGGGAGCTGTTTTTT
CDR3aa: CAWNFITTGELFF